The clone carrying this T cell receptor beta chain was counted ten times or more. The antigen remains unidentified. Researchers amplified the TCR beta CDR3 regions from RNA transcripts. TCR CDR3 underwent first-round RT-PCR with the HTBI primer set. TCRdb used MiXCR to reprocess the multiplex PCR reads, holding one entry per CDR3 protein. The sample yields roughly 740,000 distinct CDR3 sequences, around 17% seen once. Germline V CDR1 and CDR2: DFQATT, SNEGSKA (reference sequence). The ends lost 1 base at V and 4 bases at J; junction bases unmatched: 7. This CDR3 is built from 15 residues. The data stem from a study of T cells in Graves' hyperthyroidism and ophthalmopathy. In the study overall: Initial diagnosis, before any treatment, was when peripheral blood was collected. Overall study results and limits: Classification by a 13 V-J model distinguished ophthalmopathy from stable hyperthyroidism.

If no ophthalmopathy progression occurred within 18 months, Graves' hyperthyroidism was stable. Diagnoses were established using clinical symptoms, serum thyroxine and TRAb, thyroid ultrasound and orbital computed tomography. This clonotype originated in a man between 18 and 35 years old with Graves' hyperthyroidism. J is TRBJ2-7 and V is TRBV20-1, with TRBD2 identical over 10 bases. The sequenced sample consisted of blood. For the CDR3, the DNA is TGCAGTGCTAGAGGACCTAGCGGGAGTCTATACGAGCAGTACTTC. Translated: CSARGPSGSLYEQYF.